The present entry profiles one TCR beta chain with its context. Antigen specificity is unknown. The PCR ran on 60 Vbeta and 13 Jbeta primers. Per the authors' pipeline: As a later analysis found, there were tens of millions of unique TCR beta chains, of which roughly 11 million were shared. The table came from immunoSEQ multiplex PCR; TCRdb's copy has only in-frame clones and leaves some out. V and J calls and clone size follow that table, whereas D and trimming were derived from the DNA. Of around 140,000 clones in the sample, 77% were seen once. This specimen comes from a study of cytomegalovirus exposure and HLA in healthy donors. Study details: Among some 400 genotyped donors, around 80% fell in the Caucasian-associated ancestry cluster.

Broader study findings: It was confirmed in vitro that a few of the CMV-associated chains were specific for CMV antigens. It was approximately 150 TCR beta chains that were listed as cytomegalovirus-associated.

The clonotype originates from a woman in her sixties or seventies in good health and CMV-seronegative. Sequencing input: PBMCs.

This CDR3 is CASRHGGEETQYF. DNA of the CDR3: TGTGCCAGCAGGCACGGAGGGGAAGAGACCCAGTACTTC. This chain uses TRBV28 with TRBJ2-5, with a weak D call TRBD2 (6 bases). CDR3 length: 13 amino acids. Trimming stripped 6 bases from V and 3 bases from J, with 11 bases between. The V gene's germline CDR1 is MDHEN and CDR2 SYDVKM. Looking up the rest from reference TRBV28 and TRBJ2-5 gives the full variable domain: DVKVTQSSRYLVKRTGEKVFLECVQDMDHENMFWYRQDPGLGLRLIYFSYDVKMKEKGDIPEGYSVSREKKERFSLILESASTNQTSMYLCASRHGGEETQYFGPGTRLLVL.